This T cell receptor (beta chain) was recorded in a study of T cells in Graves' hyperthyroidism and ophthalmopathy. Regions amplified from RNA transcripts were the TCR beta CDR3 regions. During a first-round RT-PCR of the TCR CDR3, the HTBI primer set was used. TCRdb redid the calling of the multiplex PCR reads with MiXCR, one entry per CDR3 protein. The table shows approximately 520,000 distinct CDR3 sequences, with around a quarter occurring only once. The table lists this clonotype with many counts. What it binds is not known. CDR1 MGHRA and CDR2 YSYEKL come from the germline V gene. V was shortened by 3 bases and J by 0 bases, with 11 bases between the two germline ends. The length of the CDR3 is 15 residues. Study-level points and caveats: Blood samples included most of the expanded thyroid clonotypes exceeding 0.001.

The TCR sequence derives from a woman aged 30 to 39 with Graves' ophthalmopathy. V and J are TRBV4-1 and TRBJ1-1; D ambiguous. The specimen sequenced was blood. The CDR3 reads CASSQSEALNTEAFF. In nucleotides, the CDR3 is TGCGCCAGCAGCCAGTCTGAGGCATTGAACACTGAAGCTTTCTTT.